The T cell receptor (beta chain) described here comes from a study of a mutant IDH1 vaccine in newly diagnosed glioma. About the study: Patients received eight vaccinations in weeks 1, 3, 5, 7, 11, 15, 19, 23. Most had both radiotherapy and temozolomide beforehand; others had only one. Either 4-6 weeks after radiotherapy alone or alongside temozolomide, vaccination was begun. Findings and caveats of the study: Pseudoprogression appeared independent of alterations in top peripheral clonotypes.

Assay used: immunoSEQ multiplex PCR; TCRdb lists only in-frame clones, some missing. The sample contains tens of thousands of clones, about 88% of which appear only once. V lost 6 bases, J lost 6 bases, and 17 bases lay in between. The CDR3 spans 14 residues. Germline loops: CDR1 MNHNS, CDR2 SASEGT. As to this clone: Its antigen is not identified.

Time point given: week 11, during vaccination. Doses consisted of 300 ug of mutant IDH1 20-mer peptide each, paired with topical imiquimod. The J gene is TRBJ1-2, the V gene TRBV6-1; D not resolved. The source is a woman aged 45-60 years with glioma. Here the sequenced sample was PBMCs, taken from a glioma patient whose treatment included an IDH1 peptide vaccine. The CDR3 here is CASSGWRFENGYTF. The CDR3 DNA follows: TGTGCCAGCAGCGGGTGGCGGTTCGAGAATGGCTACACCTTC.